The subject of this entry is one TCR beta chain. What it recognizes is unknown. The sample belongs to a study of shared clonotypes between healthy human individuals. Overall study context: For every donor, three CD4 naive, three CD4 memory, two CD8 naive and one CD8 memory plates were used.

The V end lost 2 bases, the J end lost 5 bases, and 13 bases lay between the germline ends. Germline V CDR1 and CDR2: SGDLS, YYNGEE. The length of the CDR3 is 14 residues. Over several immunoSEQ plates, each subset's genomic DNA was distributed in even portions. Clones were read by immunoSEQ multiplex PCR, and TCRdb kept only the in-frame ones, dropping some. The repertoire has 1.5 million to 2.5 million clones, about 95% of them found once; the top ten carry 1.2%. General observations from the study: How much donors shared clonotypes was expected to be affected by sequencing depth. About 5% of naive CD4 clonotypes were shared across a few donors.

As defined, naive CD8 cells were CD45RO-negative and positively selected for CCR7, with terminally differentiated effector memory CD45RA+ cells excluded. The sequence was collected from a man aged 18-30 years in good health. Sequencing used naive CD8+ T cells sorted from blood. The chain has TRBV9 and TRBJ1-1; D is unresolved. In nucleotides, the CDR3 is TGTGCCAGCAGCGTGGGCGAGAAAGGGACTGAAGCTTTCTTT. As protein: CASSVGEKGTEAFF.